The sequence of this T cell receptor (beta chain) was determined in a study of T cell repertoires in cytomegalovirus infection. The overall study: Public TCR beta signatures indicated both CMV infection and matching HLA type. Points from the study as a whole: HLA-C-restricted CMV-specific TCR beta clonotypes were dominant in the ex vivo response. Cumulative public TCR beta family frequency identified CMV carriers with the relevant HLA.

A single record per CDR3 protein comes from TCRdb applying MiXCR to the reads. The sample yields 650,000 to 900,000 distinct CDR3 sequences, about 29% seen once. Germline CDR1 reads MNHEY; CDR2 reads SVGAGI. V dropped 2 bases and J dropped 5 bases, with 11 bases sitting between them. The CDR3 consists of 14 residues. As regards this clonotype: As yet, its antigen is unknown.

The chain employs TRBV6-5 and TRBJ2-3; TRBD1 or TRBD2 may be the D gene (5 bases each). The receptor was isolated from a human donor in good health (CMV status not recorded). Some clones in this sample may be carry-over from other donors' samples. This specimen was cultured CD8+ T cells from PBMCs, taken from culture after CMV antigen stimulation. The CDR3 DNA reads TGTGCCAGCAGTTACCGAGGGGACGAAGATACGCAGTATTTT. It encodes CASSYRGDEDTQYF.